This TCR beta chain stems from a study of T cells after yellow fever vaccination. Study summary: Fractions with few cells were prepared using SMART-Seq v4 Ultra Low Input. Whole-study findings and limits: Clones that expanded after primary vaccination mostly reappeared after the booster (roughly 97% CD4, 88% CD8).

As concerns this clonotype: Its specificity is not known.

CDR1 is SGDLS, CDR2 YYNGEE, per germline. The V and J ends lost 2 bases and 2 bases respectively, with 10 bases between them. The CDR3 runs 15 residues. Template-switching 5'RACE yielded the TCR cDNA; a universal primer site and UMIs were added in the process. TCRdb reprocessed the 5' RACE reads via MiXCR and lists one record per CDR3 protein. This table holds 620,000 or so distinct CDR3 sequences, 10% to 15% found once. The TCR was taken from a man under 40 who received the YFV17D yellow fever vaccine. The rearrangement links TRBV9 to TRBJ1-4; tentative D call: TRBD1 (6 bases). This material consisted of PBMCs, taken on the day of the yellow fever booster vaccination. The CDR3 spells CASSVTGQTNEKLFF. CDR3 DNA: TGTGCCAGCAGCGTCACAGGGCAGACTAATGAAAAACTGTTTTTT.